This T cell receptor (beta chain) was found in a study of OX40 agonist ivuxolimab in advanced cancers. The CDR3 runs 16 residues. Germline values: CDR1 SGHTA, CDR2 FQGTGA. J was trimmed by 3 bases and V by 4 bases; bases with no gene match: 6. Autoimmune disease history or systemic immunosuppression was exclusionary. The protocol was immunoSEQ multiplex PCR, while the TCRdb copy is restricted to in-frame clones and leaves out a portion. The sample records around 69,000 clones, 80% to 90% being singletons. Source: CD4+ or CD8+ T cells sorted from blood, taken in a trial of the OX40 agonist ivuxolimab. The sequence came from an adult with an advanced solid tumor such as melanoma, head and neck, liver or kidney cancer. The genes are TRBV7-3 and TRBJ2-1; the match to TRBD1 covers 10 bases. Here the CDR3 reads CASSYARDRGYNEQFF. The CDR3 DNA follows: TGTGCCAGCAGCTACGCCCGGGACAGGGGCTACAATGAGCAGTTCTTC.